Listed below are T cell receptor beta chains from one sample, sequenced in a study of cytomegalovirus exposure and HLA in healthy donors. The data were produced by immunoSEQ multiplex PCR, yet TCRdb's version contains in-frame clones alone and is incomplete. Among approximately 190,000 clones listed, around four fifths were seen once. The sequenced sample was PBMCs. The receptor set was obtained from a man younger than 35 in good health and CMV-seropositive. CDR3s include the opening cysteine and the closing phenylalanine or tryptophan. Only part of the rows carry a size: once, few, many, or a class if the clone is expanded.

j_call v_call clone_size cdr3_length cdr3_aa
TRBJ2-7 TRBV7-6 NA 13 CASSLQSRGEQYF
TRBJ1-4 TRBV5-1 NA 13 CASSSGADEKLFF
TRBJ2-3 TRBV27 NA 12 CASSGSTDTQYF
TRBJ2-3 TRBV20-1 NA 11 CSASREDTQYF
TRBJ1-5 TRBV13 few 13 CASSTRANQPQHF
TRBJ1-1 TRBV29-1 NA 14 CSVGLDTVNTEAFF
TRBJ2-7 TRBV6-1 NA 14 CASSPLGTEDEQYF
TRBJ2-2 TRBV7-2 NA 13 CASSLDRDRELFF
TRBJ2-7 TRBV30 NA 18 CAWSWGGMVLAVDYEQYF
TRBJ1-1 TRBV7-9 NA 14 CASSLGGQVTEAFF
TRBJ2-1 TRBV5-6 NA 18 CASSLEGLAGISYNEQFF
TRBJ2-7 TRBV6-1 NA 15 CASSELRTEPLGQYF
TRBJ1-4 TRBV5-1 NA 14 CASSFGDREEKLFF
TRBJ2-1 TRBV9 NA 16 CASSVDAAGGYNEQFF
TRBJ2-5 TRBV7-2 NA 13 CASSQRLQETQYF
TRBJ2-1 TRBV9 NA 13 CASSKYSGAEQFF
TRBJ2-1 TRBV18 NA 14 CASHGLAGEYEQFF
TRBJ2-3 TRBV18 once 16 CASSPLSGRGTDTQYF
TRBJ1-1 TRBV18 few 12 CASSRSDREAFF
TRBJ2-7 TRBV6-5 NA 16 CASSYRASGIYYEQYF
TRBJ2-3 TRBV6-5 NA 16 CASSYWASASTDTQYF
TRBJ2-7 TRBV7-2 NA 13 CASSFNPRYEQYF
TRBJ1-1 TRBV4-2 many 16 CASSQGGGPTNTEAFF
TRBJ2-3 TRBV6-5 NA 14 CASSPRQGPYTQYF
TRBJ1-2 TRBV29-1 once 13 CSVEAETNYGYTF
TRBJ1-4 TRBV5-5 NA 14 CASSPDRTNEKLFF
TRBJ2-1 TRBV7-9 NA 11 CASIGGYEQFF
TRBJ2-7 TRBV7-9 few 14 CASSPYGRNYEQYF
TRBJ2-1 TRBV29-1 NA 14 CSVRRGSSYNEQFF
TRBJ1-1 TRBV28 NA 12 CAGGGLNTEAFF
TRBJ2-1 TRBV30 NA 18 CACSTAGQGQGSYNEQFF
TRBJ1-4 TRBV2 NA 14 CASSSRGSGEKLFF
TRBJ2-7 TRBV6-6 NA 13 CASSPVGDYEQYF
TRBJ2-3 TRBV5-8 NA 17 CASSSRGSGGTTDTQYF
TRBJ2-1 TRBV28 NA 14 CASRLAGQYNEQFF
TRBJ2-5 TRBV5-6 NA 15 CASSLLLAGQETQYF
TRBJ2-7 TRBV7-8 few 15 CASSLLAGPTYEQYF
TRBJ2-7 TRBV9 NA 14 CASSEDRGEDEQYF
TRBJ1-5 TRBV11-3 NA 13 CAPVGGGNQPQHF
TRBJ2-2 TRBV11-3 NA 16 CASSRHVEADTGELFF
TRBJ2-7 TRBV5-1 NA 18 CASSLVGLGGSGSYEQYF